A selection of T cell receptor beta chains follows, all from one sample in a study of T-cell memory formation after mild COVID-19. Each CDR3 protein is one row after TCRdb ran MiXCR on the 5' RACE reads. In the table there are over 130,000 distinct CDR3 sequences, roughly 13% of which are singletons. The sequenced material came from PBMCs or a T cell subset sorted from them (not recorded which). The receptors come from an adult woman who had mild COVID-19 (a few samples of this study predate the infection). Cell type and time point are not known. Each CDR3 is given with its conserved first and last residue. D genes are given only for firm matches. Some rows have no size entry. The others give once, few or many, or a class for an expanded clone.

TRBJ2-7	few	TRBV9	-	CASSVGGVSYEQYF	TGTGCCAGCAGCGTAGGGGGGGTATCCTACGAGCAGTACTTC
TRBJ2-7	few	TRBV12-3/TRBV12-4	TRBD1	CASMGQGTNEQYF	TGTGCCAGCATGGGACAGGGAACAAACGAGCAGTACTTC
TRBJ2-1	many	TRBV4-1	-	CASSPGRSSYNEQFF	TGCGCCAGCAGCCCTGGGCGGTCGTCCTACAATGAGCAGTTCTTC
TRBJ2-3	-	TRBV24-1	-	CATSDPRQGYQGDTQYF	TGTGCCACCAGTGATCCGCGGCAGGGCTACCAGGGGGATACGCAGTATTTT
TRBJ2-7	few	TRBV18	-	CASSPGAQENNPTYEQYF	TGTGCCAGCTCACCTGGAGCCCAAGAAAATAATCCAACCTACGAGCAGTACTTC
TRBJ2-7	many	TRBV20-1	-	CSARGSRTQNYEQYF	TGCAGTGCTAGAGGTAGTCGGACTCAAAACTACGAGCAGTACTTC
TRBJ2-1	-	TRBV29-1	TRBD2	CSVVGLAPSYNEQFF	TGCAGCGTTGTGGGACTAGCGCCCTCCTACAATGAGCAGTTCTTC
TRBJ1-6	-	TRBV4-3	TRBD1	CASSQGTGTNSPLHF	TGCGCCAGCAGCCAAGGGACAGGGACTAATTCACCCCTCCACTTT
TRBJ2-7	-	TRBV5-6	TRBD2	CASSLILAGYYEQYF	TGTGCCAGCAGCTTGATCCTAGCGGGGTACTACGAGCAGTACTTC
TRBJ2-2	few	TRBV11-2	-	CASSLRGERSTGELFF	TGTGCCAGCAGCTTAAGGGGGGAGCGGAGCACCGGGGAGCTGTTTTTT
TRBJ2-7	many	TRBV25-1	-	CASSPPGAGPTSYEQYF	TGTGCCAGCAGTCCTCCAGGGGCGGGGCCAACTTCCTACGAGCAGTACTTC
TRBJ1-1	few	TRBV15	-	CATSRDRGLVEAFF	TGTGCCACCAGCAGAGATCGGGGCTTGGTGGAAGCTTTCTTT
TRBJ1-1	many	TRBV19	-	CATKTLGQFHTEAFF	TGTGCCACCAAAACCCTGGGGCAGTTTCACACTGAAGCTTTCTTT
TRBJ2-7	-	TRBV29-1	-	CSVAPGAIYEQYF	TGCAGCGTTGCCCCCGGGGCAATCTACGAGCAGTACTTC
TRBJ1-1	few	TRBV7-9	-	CASSLRDIEAFF	TGTGCCAGCAGCCTCCGGGACATTGAAGCTTTCTTT
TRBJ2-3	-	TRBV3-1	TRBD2	CASSQEWAGGRADTQYF	TGTGCCAGCAGCCAAGAATGGGCGGGGGGCAGAGCAGATACGCAGTATTTT
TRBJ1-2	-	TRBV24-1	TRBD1	CATSDLSWTGGPYGYTF	TGTGCCACCAGTGATTTATCCTGGACAGGAGGACCTTATGGCTACACCTTC
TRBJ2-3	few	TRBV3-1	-	CASSQDKGLASDTQYF	TGTGCCAGCAGCCAAGATAAAGGGCTAGCCTCAGATACGCAGTATTTT
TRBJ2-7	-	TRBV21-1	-	CASSKEVSYEQYF	TGTGCCAGCAGCAAAGAAGTCTCCTACGAGCAGTACTTC
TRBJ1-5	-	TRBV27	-	CASSLSGSQYSNQPQHF	TGTGCCAGCAGTTTATCAGGCAGCCAATATAGCAATCAGCCCCAGCATTTT
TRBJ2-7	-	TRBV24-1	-	CATILGDEQYF	TGTGCCACCATCCTCGGGGACGAGCAGTACTTC